This note documents a single T cell receptor beta chain sequence. Its antigen remains unidentified. TCRdb's copy holds only in-frame clones and misses some; the assay was immunoSEQ multiplex PCR. The sample holds over 10,000 clones, approximately 76% seen once. This record comes from a study of OX40 agonist ivuxolimab in advanced cancers. Overall study findings and caveats: Normalized expansion of T-cell clones was also low for some nonresponders. With doses of 0.1 to 3.0 mg/kg, CD4+ and CD8+ blood T cells had undergone clonal expansion by week 6.

Germline V gives CDR1 LGHNA, CDR2 YNFKEQ. The CDR3 contains 17 residues. The V gene end was trimmed by 0 bases and the J gene end by 7 bases; junction bases not matched to a gene: 14. The input for sequencing was CD4+ or CD8+ T cells sorted from blood, taken in a trial of the OX40 agonist ivuxolimab. This sequence originates from an adult with an advanced solid tumor such as melanoma, head and neck, liver or kidney cancer. This chain uses TRBV4-2 with TRBJ2-5; 7 bases agree with TRBD1. CDR3 region: CASSQDLVTGVFVTQYF. CDR3 sequence (DNA): TGTGCCAGCAGCCAAGATTTAGTAACAGGGGTATTCGTGACCCAGTACTTC.